This entry is about one TCR beta chain. The data stem from a study of blood T cell repertoires in COVID-19. Across the study: Collection of acute and convalescent COVID-19 samples took place in the United States, Italy and Spain.

The table came from immunoSEQ multiplex PCR; TCRdb's copy has only in-frame clones and leaves some out. Of 54,000 or so clones in the sample, 80% to 90% were seen once. The CDR3 runs 14 residues. The germline gives CDR1 SGHRS, CDR2 YFSETQ. Between the trimmed V and J ends, which lost 7 bases and 4 bases, there was a span of 15 bases. The V gene is TRBV5-1, the J gene TRBJ2-4, with D possibly TRBD1 on 6 matching bases. Sequenced input: peripheral blood. The sequence came from a human donor in a cohort sampled during active COVID-19. The CDR3 coding sequence is TGCGCCAGCTCCCCCGGGACAACTAAAAACATTCAGTACTTC. Translating gives CASSPGTTKNIQYF.